Reported below is one T cell receptor (beta chain). The record originates from a study of T cell changes during pregnancy in multiple sclerosis. The V end was cut by 7 bases, the J end by 0 bases, with 14 bases between. Germline V gene lookup returns CDR1 SNHLY and CDR2 FYNNEI. The CDR3 loop spans 15 amino acids. Clones were read by immunoSEQ multiplex PCR, and TCRdb kept only the in-frame ones, dropping some. This table has 45,000 to 55,000 clones, roughly 92% appearing once. The clonotype was recovered from a female donor with multiple sclerosis, enrolled in a pregnancy study. Sequencing used CD8+ T cells from peripheral blood mononuclear cells, obtained before pregnancy. J is TRBJ2-3 and V is TRBV2, with TRBD2 as a possible D gene (6 bases). The CDR3 region is CASIPGLDSTDTQYF. The CDR3 coding sequence is TGTGCCAGCATACCGGGACTCGACAGCACAGATACGCAGTATTTT.